The 17 T cell receptor beta chains below all came from one sample that was sequenced in a study of T cells in women clearing cervical HPV infection. The method was immunoSEQ multiplex PCR; TCRdb's version includes in-frame clones alone and lacks a portion of them. This sample contains approximately 15,000 clones. Sequencing was carried out using blood buffy coat. The receptor source for this set is a woman between 18 and 69 years old with a cervical HPV16 infection that either progressed to CIN3+ or cleared (not recorded which).

With regard to this clone: The read gets to within 3 residues of the CDR3 end, and the germline J gene fills in the rest. V usage is TRBV5-5 and J usage is TRBJ1-5, with unresolved D. The V end was cut by 4 bases, the J end by 1 base, with 12 bases between. This CDR3 contains 15 residues. Germline values: CDR1 SGHKS, CDR2 YYEKEE (reference sequence). The CDR3 loop reads CASSLRYGSNQPQHF. The sequenced part of the CDR3 DNA is TGTGCCAGCAGCCTGCGGTATGGGAGCAATCAGCCC.

In regard to this clone: The read ends 3 residues early relative to the CDR3; the germline J gene fills the gap. J is TRBJ1-1 and V is TRBV5-4, with TRBD1 matching 7 bases. CDR1 is SGHNT and CDR2 is YYREEE in the germline V gene (reference sequence). J was trimmed by 4 bases and V by 3 bases; bases with no gene match: 6. This CDR3 region has 14 residues. The CDR3 DNA, read in part, is TGTGCCAGCAGCTCGTTCGACAGGGTCACTGAA. Encoded protein: CASSSFDRVTE. The whole CDR3 region reads CASSSFDRVTEAFF.

Frequency places this clone as medium-sized. The read ends 3 residues shy of where the CDR3 ends; the end is completed using the germline J gene. The V and J genes are TRBV6-2 or TRBV6-3 and TRBJ2-2; no reliable D call. This CDR3 is built from 14 residues. CDR1 and CDR2 (germline): MNHEY, SVGEGT. The CDR3 loop reads CASSYGRSREKLFF. The CDR3 DNA, read in part, is TGTGCCAGCAGTTACGGCCGAAGTCGTGAAAAG.

Comments on this clone: The CDR3 end falls 3 residues outside the read, so it is completed with the germline J gene. V and J are TRBV6-1 and TRBJ1-2; the D gene is possibly TRBD1 (6 bases). Germline CDR1 and CDR2: MNHNS and SASEGT. The V and J ends lost 2 bases and 2 bases respectively, with 18 bases between them. There are 17 residues in the CDR3. Incomplete CDR3 DNA: TGTGCCAGCAGTGAAAGTGGGACACCACTTTCAAACTATGGC. It is translated as CASSESGTPLSNYG. The complete CDR3 sequence is CASSESGTPLSNYGYTF.

On this clone: The sequenced fragment ends 3 residues before the CDR3 boundary, so the rest is inferred from the germline J gene. The rearrangement uses TRBV29-1 and TRBJ2-7; D may correspond to TRBD1 or TRBD2 (6 bases each). V was shortened by 3 bases and J by 3 bases, with 9 bases between the two germline ends. CDR1 and CDR2 from the germline V gene are SQVTM and ANQGSEA. The CDR3 spans 12 residues. The CDR3 sequence is CSVDGGGYEQYF. The covered CDR3 bases are TGCAGCGTTGATGGAGGGGGCTACGAG.

Turning to this clone: Read data end 3 residues before the CDR3 end; the end is taken from the germline J gene. The chain joins TRBV29-1 to TRBJ2-3; a possible D gene is TRBD1 (6 bases). The CDR3 loop spans 13 amino acids. Germline CDR1 reads SQVTM; CDR2 reads ANQGSEA. The CDR3 region is CSVIGQNEETQYF. CDR3 DNA (partial): TGCAGCGTCATTGGACAGAACGAAGAGACG.

As for this clone: The read terminates 3 residues ahead of where the CDR3 ends, so the germline J gene completes it. The chain joins TRBV19 to TRBJ2-3, with D perhaps TRBD1 (5 bases). The germline V gene encodes CDR1 LNHDA and CDR2 SQIVND (reference sequence). CDR3 size: 15 residues. CDR3 loop: CASSIVRAYNQPQYF. CDR3 bases read: TGTGCCAGTAGTATAGTCAGGGCCTACAATCAGCCG.

Note on this clone: From the germline J gene comes the end of the CDR3, since the read stops 3 residues before it. The rearrangement joins TRBV28 to TRBJ1-5, with D perhaps TRBD1 (6 bases). This CDR3 is 15 amino acids long. V gave up 6 bases and J gave up 2 bases, with 14 bases separating them. CDR1 is MDHEN and CDR2 is SYDVKM in the germline V gene. CDR3 sequence: CASSPWEGGNQPQHF. The DNA read from the CDR3 is TGTGCCAGCAGCCCCTGGGAGGGGGGCAATCAGCCC.

Regarding this clone: The CDR3 extends 3 residues past the end of the read, so its final part is completed from the germline J gene. The chain employs TRBV18 and TRBJ2-2; a weak D match, TRBD1 (8 bases). Germline V gives CDR1 KGHSH, CDR2 LQKENI. CDR3 length: 15 residues. The CDR3 here is CASSPRQGRGEKLFF. CDR3 bases read: TGTGCCAGCTCACCACGACAGGGGAGGGGAGAAAAG.

Comment on this clone: The missing CDR3 end, 3 residues past where the read stops, is filled in from the germline J gene. The V and J genes are TRBV6-1 and TRBJ2-3, with 12 nucleotides matching TRBD2. The germline V gene has CDR1 MNHNS and CDR2 SASEGT. The CDR3 totals 17 residues. The V segment lost 0 bases and the J segment 3 bases; nucleotides outside the gene matches: 4. CDR3 DNA, as far as it was read: TGTGCCAGCAGTGAAGCGCTAGCGGGAGGGGTAACAGATACG. Its protein is CASSEALAGGVTDT. The CDR3 in full is CASSEALAGGVTDTQYF.

Concerning this clone itself: Read data end 3 residues before the CDR3 end; the end is taken from the germline J gene. The V and J genes are TRBV20-1 and TRBJ2-3; D gene uncertain. V was pared by 0 bases and J by 1 base, with 8 bases between. The CDR3 length is 14 residues. Germline loops: CDR1 DFQATT, CDR2 SNEGSKA (reference sequence). The CDR3 DNA, read in part, is TGCAGTGCTAGAGACCTCACTGGCACAGATACG. This translates into CSARDLTGTDT. The whole CDR3 sequence is CSARDLTGTDTQYF.

CDR3 amino acids: CASSEALIQNNSPLFF. The part of the CDR3 DNA that was read is TGTGCCAGCAGTGAAGCCCTCATTCAGAATAATTCACCA. The J gene is TRBJ1-4, the V gene TRBV6-1; D is undetermined. The observed sequence ends 3 residues before the CDR3 terminus, with the missing tail filled in from the germline J gene. The CDR3 contains 16 residues. Germline V gives CDR1 MNHNS, CDR2 SASEGT.

The covered CDR3 bases are TGTGCCAGCTCACCACCGAGTTTAGCGGGAGGGTTGGACGAG. Translating gives CASSPPSLAGGLDE. The entire CDR3 reads CASSPPSLAGGLDEQYF. This chain connects TRBV18 to TRBJ2-7; 11 nucleotides align to TRBD2. The sequence runs out 3 residues before the end of the CDR3; the remainder is reconstructed from the germline J gene. Germline values: CDR1 KGHSH, CDR2 LQKENI. Trimming at V came to 0 bases and at J to 5 bases, leaving 9 bases not matched to a gene. This CDR3 spans 17 amino acids.

On this clone: The read terminates 3 residues before the CDR3 end, so the remaining end is supplied by the germline J gene. The V and J genes are TRBV2 and TRBJ2-7; the D gene is possibly TRBD2 (5 bases). This CDR3 region has 13 residues. The germline gives CDR1 SNHLY, CDR2 FYNNEI. V lost 8 bases and J lost 5, with 16 bases in between. The CDR3 DNA, read in part, is TGTGCCAGCGAGGACTTTCTCTGGAACGAG. Protein product: CASEDFLWNE. The full CDR3 is CASEDFLWNEQYF.

To note about this clone: Read sequence stops 3 residues before the CDR3 end, and the germline J gene provides the missing end. This chain connects TRBV9 to TRBJ2-1, with 9 bases matching TRBD2. V shed 3 bases, J shed 5 bases, and the junction held 9 bases outside the gene matches. The CDR3 covers 16 residues. From germline, CDR1 is SGDLS and CDR2 YYNGEE. The CDR3 loop is CASSAHGTSFDNEQFF. CDR3 DNA (partial): TGTGCCAGCAGCGCCCATGGGACTAGCTTCGACAATGAG.

About this clone: The read ends 3 residues early relative to the CDR3; the germline J gene fills the gap. Other nucleotide sequences in the sample specify the same CDR3. The chain combines TRBV10-3 with TRBJ1-3; 8 bases align to TRBD1. Trimming cost V 3 bases and J 1 base; bases outside gene matches: 5. Germline V CDR1 and CDR2: ENHRY, SYGVKD. CDR3 size: 16 residues. This CDR3 reads CAISETGQDSGNTIYF. The covered CDR3 bases are TGTGCCATCAGTGAAACGGGACAGGATTCTGGAAACACC.

Frequency places this clone as medium-sized. The read terminates 3 residues before the CDR3 end, so the remaining end is supplied by the germline J gene. The chain couples TRBV7-2 to TRBJ2-7; D uncertain. The CDR3 runs 12 residues. Germline V gene data show CDR1 as SGHTA and CDR2 as FQGNSA. V shed 1 base and J shed 3 bases, with 4 bases lying between them. The CDR3: CASSLDIYEQYF. The CDR3 bases that were read are TGTGCCAGCAGCTTAGACATCTACGAG. The full variable domain, in which reference TRBV7-2 and TRBJ2-7 provide the parts outside the CDR3, is GAGVSQSPSNKVTEKGKDVELRCDPISGHTALYWYRQSLGQGLEFLIYFQGNSAPDKSGLPSDRFSAERTGGSVSTLTIQRTQQEDSAVYLCASSLDIYEQYFGPGTRLTVT.